One sample yielded the 17 T cell receptor beta chains listed below, sequenced in a study of T cell changes during pregnancy in multiple sclerosis. Profiled with immunoSEQ multiplex PCR; TCRdb holds only in-frame clones, not every one. The sample records about 100,000 clones, just over 90% being singletons. The source material was peripheral blood, sampled in the second trimester of pregnancy. The receptor set was obtained from a female donor with multiple sclerosis, enrolled in a pregnancy study.

The chain has TRBV7-3 and TRBJ1-1; possibly TRBD1 for D (5 bases). The CDR3 covers 13 residues. V lost 5 bases and J 7 bases, leaving 14 bases between the germline ends. Germline-derived CDR1 and CDR2 are SGHTA and FQGTGA. CDR3 protein: CASSPGAGNEAFF. DNA for the CDR3: TGTGCCAGCAGCCCTGGGGCGGGGAATGAAGCTTTCTTT. Based on the CDR3 plus reference TRBV7-3 and TRBJ1-1, the full variable domain is GAGVSQTPSNKVTEKGKYVELRCDPISGHTALYWYRQSLGQGPEFLIYFQGTGAADDSGLPNDRFFAVRPEGSVSTLKIQRTERGDSAVYLCASSPGAGNEAFFGQGTRLTVV.

The V gene is TRBV5-5, the J gene TRBJ1-5; no firm D call. The CDR3 has 19 amino acids. V lost 0 bases and J lost 0, with 19 bases in between. Per the germline V gene, CDR1 is SGHKS and CDR2 is YYEKEE (reference sequence). The CDR3 coding sequence is TGTGCCAGCAGCTTGGCCGCAGACTTAGGAGTCGCTAGCAATCAGCCCCAGCATTTT. Amino acids: CASSLAADLGVASNQPQHF.

The V call is TRBV10-3, the J call TRBJ1-5, with 11 bases matching TRBD1. The V segment lost 4 bases and the J segment 0 bases; nucleotides outside the gene matches: 5. The CDR3 covers 17 residues. Germline assignment: CDR1 ENHRY and CDR2 SYGVKD. The CDR3 coding sequence is TGTGCCATCAGTGCGGGACAGGGGGGAGGTAGCAATCAGCCCCAGCATTTT. This gives the protein CAISAGQGGGSNQPQHF.

This clone occurred once. This rearrangement joins TRBV9 to TRBJ1-5, with 8 bases aligning to TRBD1. The V gene end was trimmed by 3 bases and the J gene end by 6 bases; junction bases not matched to a gene: 2. The germline V gene encodes CDR1 SGDLS and CDR2 YYNGEE. This CDR3 contains 13 residues. The CDR3 spells CASSETGAQPQHF. The CDR3 DNA reads TGTGCCAGCAGCGAGACAGGGGCTCAGCCCCAGCATTTT.

The rearrangement uses TRBV29-1 and TRBJ1-1; 8 nucleotides agree with TRBD1. The germline V gene has CDR1 SQVTM and CDR2 ANQGSEA. The CDR3 is made up of 13 amino acids. Trimming removed 8 bases from V and 4 bases from J; junction bases left unmatched: 9. Written as DNA, the CDR3 is TGCAGCATATTAACAGGGGGTATCACTGAAGCTTTCTTT. Amino acids: CSILTGGITEAFF.

In DNA, the CDR3 is TGTGCCAGCAGCTCGATAAGCGGGGCCCACAATGAGCAGTTCTTC. Amino acids: CASSSISGAHNEQFF. The V and J genes are TRBV11-2 and TRBJ2-1; 7 bases line up with TRBD2. The CDR3 consists of 15 residues. CDR1 and CDR2 (germline): SGHAT, FQNNGV. Trimming took 4 bases from V and 5 from J; bases not matched to a gene: 8. The full variable domain, its missing parts supplied by reference TRBV11-2 and TRBJ2-1, is EAGVAQSPRYKIIEKRQSVAFWCNPISGHATLYWYQQILGQGPKLLIQFQNNGVVDDSQLPKDRFSAERLKGVDSTLKIQPAKLEDSAVYLCASSSISGAHNEQFFGPGTRLTVL.

The chain combines TRBV10-1 with TRBJ1-1; TRBD1 aligns across 10 bases. Germline values: CDR1 WNHNN, CDR2 SYGVQD (reference sequence). This CDR3 is built from 13 residues. J lost 4 bases, V lost 6 bases, and 2 bases had no gene match. CDR3 sequence: CASSRTGGTEAFF. CDR3 bases: TGCGCCAGCAGCCGGACAGGGGGCACTGAAGCTTTCTTT.

The rearrangement links TRBV13 to TRBJ2-4; 9 bases map to TRBD1. The V segment lost 4 bases and the J segment 8 bases; nucleotides outside the gene matches: 6. CDR1 is PRHDT, CDR2 FYEKMQ, per germline (reference sequence). This CDR3 spans 14 amino acids. CDR3 loop: CASSSTGGLYIQYF. The CDR3 DNA sequence: TGTGCCAGCAGCTCGACAGGGGGTTTATACATTCAGTACTTC.

In its sample, this clone was seen once. The chain employs TRBV7-9 and TRBJ2-5; a weak D match, TRBD2 (6 bases). V lost 1 base to trimming and J lost 5 bases, with 14 bases between them. Germline-derived CDR1 and CDR2 are SEHNR and FQNEAQ (reference sequence). The CDR3 contains 15 residues. As DNA, the CDR3 is TGTGCCAGCAGCTTAGTGGTATCGGGGAGGGAGACCCAGTACTTC. It is translated as CASSLVVSGRETQYF.

V gene TRBV7-3 combines with J gene TRBJ2-3; D uncertain. This CDR3 has 13 amino acids. The V gene's germline CDR1 is SGHTA and CDR2 FQGTGA. V shed 2 bases and J shed 4 bases, with 7 bases lying between them. CDR3 sequence: CASSLPGSDTQYF. In DNA form, the CDR3 reads TGTGCCAGCAGCTTACCCGGGTCAGATACGCAGTATTTT.

This clone was detected once. The chain couples TRBV18 to TRBJ2-4; no clear D gene. Germline loops: CDR1 KGHSH, CDR2 LQKENI. Between the trimmed V and J ends, which lost 0 bases and 0 bases, there was a span of 9 bases. The CDR3 extends over 16 amino acids. CDR3 sequence reads: CASSPPVAGAKNIQYF. CDR3 coding DNA: TGTGCCAGCTCACCACCCGTAGCCGGAGCCAAAAACATTCAGTACTTC.

This clone was recorded once. The rearrangement links TRBV5-4 to TRBJ1-3, with TRBD1 identical over 11 bases. Trimming removed 4 bases from V and 3 bases from J; junction bases left unmatched: 3. The CDR3 extends over 15 amino acids. The germline CDR1 and CDR2 sequences are SGHNT and YYREEE (reference sequence). The CDR3 nucleotides read TGTGCCAGCAGCGGACAGGGGGCTTTTGGAAACACCATATATTTT. Amino acid sequence: CASSGQGAFGNTIYF. The whole variable domain, remainder taken from reference TRBV5-4 and TRBJ1-3, is ETGVTQSPTHLIKTRGQQVTLRCSSQSGHNTVSWYQQALGQGPQFIFQYYREEENGRGNFPPRFSGLQFPNYSSELNVNALELDDSALYLCASSGQGAFGNTIYFGEGSWLTVV.

The table lists this clone with a count of one. Distinct nucleotide sequences in the sample also encode this CDR3. The chain recombines TRBV27 with TRBJ2-1; no clear D. This CDR3 has 11 amino acids. Deletions cut 6 bases from V and 4 bases from J, with 4 bases between. The germline V gene encodes CDR1 MNHEY and CDR2 SMNVEV (reference sequence). CDR3 amino acids: CASSTYNEQFF. Here the CDR3 DNA reads TGTGCCAGCAGCACTTACAATGAGCAGTTCTTC.

In nucleotides, the CDR3 is TGTGCCAGCAGCCCCCAGGGCGGCAATCAGCCCCAGCATTTT. Translating it yields CASSPQGGNQPQHF. This chain joins TRBV7-6 and TRBJ1-5; maybe TRBD1 (5 bases). V lost 5 bases, J lost 2 bases, and 10 bases lay in between. CDR1 and CDR2 from the germline V gene are SGHVS and FNYEAQ. CDR3 length: 14 amino acids.

V usage is TRBV30 and J usage is TRBJ2-5, with a weak D call TRBD2 (7 bases). V lost 8 bases to trimming and J lost 5 bases, with 15 bases between them. The CDR3 runs 12 residues. Germline CDR1 GTSNPN, CDR2 SVGIG (reference sequence). In nucleotides, the CDR3 is TGTGCCCGGAAGGGGGAGGGGGAGACCCAGTACTTC. Amino acid sequence: CARKGEGETQYF.

The V and J genes are TRBV9 and TRBJ2-3; TRBD2 agrees at 14 bases. V lost 4 bases, J lost 1 base, and 11 bases stayed unmatched. The CDR3 has 19 residues. Germline CDR1 is SGDLS and CDR2 is YYNGEE. The CDR3 sequence: CASSPKTGLAGVGTDTQYF. DNA for the CDR3: TGTGCCAGCAGCCCAAAAACGGGACTAGCGGGAGTAGGCACAGATACGCAGTATTTT.

CDR3 amino acids: CASSLVPAGGTEQYF. CDR3 in DNA: TGTGCCAGCAGCTTGGTGCCAGCGGGAGGGACCGAGCAGTACTTC. The rearrangement joins TRBV5-4 to TRBJ2-7, with 10 bases fitting TRBD2. Losses at the gene ends were 0 bases for V and 6 bases for J; bases not matched to a gene: 6. The germline gives CDR1 SGHNT, CDR2 YYREEE (reference sequence). This CDR3 region has 15 residues.